This T cell receptor beta chain was captured by sequencing in a study of PD-1 blockade in classical Hodgkin lymphoma (dated by TCRdb to 2018 to 2021). For context, the study as a whole: Nivolumab dosing was 3 mg/kg intravenously every 2 weeks, continuing until either disease progression or unacceptable toxicity. A peripheral blood immune signature of response to PD-1 blockade in classical Hodgkin lymphoma was defined using TCR beta sequencing and CyTOF.

The sample holds a few counts of this clone. Its cognate antigen has yet to be identified. Per-base qualities were not stored, and no clone one base away is much larger. The Qiagen DNeasy kit was used to extract genomic DNA from unsorted PBMCs and from the negatively selected CD4+ and CD8+ fractions. TCR beta CDR3 regions were subjected to amplification by immunoSEQ multiplex PCR with primers that anneal to V and J segments. Amplification bias was minimized using a synthetic immune receptor repertoire, and residual bias was removed computationally after sequencing. The published analysis was carried out like this. Repertoire diversity was quantified as the Shannon entropy index using custom Python scripts. Unsorted, CD4+ and CD8+ repertoires were analyzed separately, except for combined analyses in which CD4+ and CD8+ sequences were merged in silico. A clone counted as expanded when the clone's frequency after treatment rose at least 2-fold relative to C1D1, and clones undetected at baseline were given a pseudocount of 0.5. Clones with 0 or 1 copy at C1D1 were classified as singleton clones, and clones with 2 or more copies were classified as non-singleton clones. Clones expanded in unsorted samples were assigned a CD4+, CD8+ or unknown annotation through matching of protein sequences in sorted samples from the same patient. Wilcoxon tests were applied to paired samples to test diversity changes from C1D1 to C4D1. Here the immuneACCESS table is served through TCRdb, limited to in-frame sequences with V and J called. Missing clones are a known gap in these copies; in checked studies unresolved V genes cover under half, and the rest lacks a known reason. From that table come the V and J calls and clone size; the DNA was used to work out D and trimming. The table for this sample lists fewer than 100,000 clones; more than 90% of them were counted only once. The leading ten clones occupy less than 3.5% of the sample.

In the germline V gene (reference sequence), CDR1 corresponds to MNHNY and CDR2 to SVGAGI. Including the terminal cysteine and phenylalanine, the CDR3 comprises 12 residues. Only CDR3 DNA remains: 36 bases, in frame from the first base. V drops 6 bases and J drops 5 bases, leaving 8 bases in between. The time point label, as the study defines it: cycle 1 day 1 (C1D1), immediately before nivolumab initiation. Relapse after autologous stem cell transplantation had occurred in all trial patients, and cohorts A, B and C were distinguished by prior brentuximab vedotin exposure. The trial cohort was composed of about 54 patients with relapsed/refractory classical Hodgkin lymphoma, for whom complete response, partial response or progressive disease was recorded as best overall response. Trial patients were treated with single-agent nivolumab in the multi-cohort phase II CheckMate 205 trial. An independent review committee assessed best overall response by applying the 2007 International Working Group response criteria. Trial PBMCs were collected immediately before nivolumab initiation (C1D1) and during therapy at cycle 2 day 1 and cycle 4 day 1. Peripheral blood was collected in 8 mL Vacutainer Cell Preparation Tubes, from which PBMCs were isolated by centrifugation and then cryopreserved.

The investigation overall reported the following: A significant rise by C4D1 was seen in CD4+ but not CD8+ TCR diversity (p=0.0027 vs p=0.16), with the rise being most apparent in complete responders (p=0.02). Baseline diversity similar to that of newly diagnosed patients was observed in trial patients achieving complete response, whereas significantly lower diversity was observed in partial responders and progressors. Only a single clinical trial cohort was studied, and what caused the repertoire differences, possibly disease activity or prior therapy, remained undefined. Diversity was lower in patients who began nivolumab less than 1 year after ASCT, so these patients were left out of later analyses to avoid confounding by immune reconstitution. Baseline TCR diversity was reported to be lower in newly diagnosed patients than in healthy donors, and even lower in relapsed/refractory patients.

The TCR comes from a human donor with classical Hodgkin lymphoma. The sequence joins TRBV6-6 to TRBJ2-1; the D gene is not confidently resolved. The specimen comprised peripheral blood mononuclear cells (PBMCs), sampled at baseline. In nucleotides, the sequence is TGTGCCAGCAGAGATATAAACAATGAGCAGTTCTTC. Its protein reads: CASRDINNEQFF.